This T cell receptor beta chain was documented in a study of blood T cell repertoires in COVID-19. Study context: Some COVID-19 samples were acute and others convalescent; all came from the United States, Italy and Spain. The analysed material was cDNA or gDNA that came from T cells, B-cell-depleted T cells, or PBMCs.

TCRdb's table, derived via immunoSEQ multiplex PCR, lists solely in-frame clones and lacks some. Of around 300,000 clones in the sample, approximately 91% were seen once. Trimming took 4 bases from V and 4 from J, leaving 6 bases between them. Germline lookup yields CDR1 SGHRS and CDR2 YFSETQ. This CDR3 is 11 amino acids long. Participants came from some 23 US areas, aged roughly 18 to 95 years. Comments on this clone: This sample also contains other DNA sequences that code for the same CDR3.

The sequence was collected from a woman between 25 and 40 years old who had recovered from COVID-19. Material: PBMCs or T cells enriched from blood (not recorded which). The V and J genes are TRBV5-1 and TRBJ2-7, with TRBD2 as a possible D gene (5 bases). This CDR3 reads CASSPGYEQYF. In DNA form, the CDR3 reads TGCGCCAGCAGCCCGGGGTACGAGCAGTACTTC.